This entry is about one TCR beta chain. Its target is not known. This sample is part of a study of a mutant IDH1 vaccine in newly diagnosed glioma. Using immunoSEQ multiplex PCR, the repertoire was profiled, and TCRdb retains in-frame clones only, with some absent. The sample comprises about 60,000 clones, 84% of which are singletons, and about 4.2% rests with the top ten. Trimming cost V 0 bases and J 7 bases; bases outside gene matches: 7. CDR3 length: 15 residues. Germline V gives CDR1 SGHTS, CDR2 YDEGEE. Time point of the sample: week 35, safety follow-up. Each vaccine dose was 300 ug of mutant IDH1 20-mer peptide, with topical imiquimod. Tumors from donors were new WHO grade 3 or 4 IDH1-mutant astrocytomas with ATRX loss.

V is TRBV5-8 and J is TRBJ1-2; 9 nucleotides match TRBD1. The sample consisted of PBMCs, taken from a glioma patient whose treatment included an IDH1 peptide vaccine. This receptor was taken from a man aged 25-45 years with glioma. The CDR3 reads CASSLEPRDRVGYTF. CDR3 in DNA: TGTGCCAGCAGCTTGGAGCCCCGGGACAGGGTTGGCTACACCTTC.